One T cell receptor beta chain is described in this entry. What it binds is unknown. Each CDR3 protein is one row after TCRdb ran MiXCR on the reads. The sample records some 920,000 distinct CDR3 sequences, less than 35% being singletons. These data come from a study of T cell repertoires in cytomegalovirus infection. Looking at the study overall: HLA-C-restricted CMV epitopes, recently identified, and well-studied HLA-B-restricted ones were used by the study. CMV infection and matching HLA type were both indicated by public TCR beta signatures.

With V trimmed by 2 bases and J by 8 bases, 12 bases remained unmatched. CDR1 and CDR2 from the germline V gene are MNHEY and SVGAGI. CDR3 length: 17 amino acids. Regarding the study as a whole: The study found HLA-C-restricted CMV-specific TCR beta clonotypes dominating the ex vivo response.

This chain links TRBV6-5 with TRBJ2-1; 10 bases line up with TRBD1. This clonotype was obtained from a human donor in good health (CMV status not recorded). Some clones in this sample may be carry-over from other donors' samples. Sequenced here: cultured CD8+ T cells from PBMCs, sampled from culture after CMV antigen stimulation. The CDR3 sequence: CASSYINRDRGSYEQFF. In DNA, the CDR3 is TGTGCCAGCAGTTACATCAACCGGGACAGGGGCTCCTATGAGCAGTTCTTC.